Sequencing of this T cell receptor (beta chain) was carried out in a study of CD8 T cells in ankylosing spondylitis. Findings and limits, study-wide: About 8 highly homologous variants made up a TCR beta motif, and this motif appeared characteristic of ankylosing spondylitis blood. Past studies reported some motif variants in reactive arthritis synovial fluid and blood. Matched synovial fluid from ankylosing spondylitis patients was reported to be enriched for disease-linked clones.

Germline V gene lookup returns CDR1 GTSNPN and CDR2 SVGIG (reference sequence). With 2 bases clipped from V and 5 bases from J, the junction kept 10 bases outside the gene matches. The CDR3 totals 15 residues. In TCRdb, the 5' RACE reads were re-called with MiXCR into one record per CDR3 protein. The sample has hundreds of thousands of distinct CDR3 sequences, about 10% seen once. As for this clonotype: The antigen is undetermined.

This sequence joins TRBV30 and TRBJ2-5; the match to TRBD1 covers 8 bases. Sequences were obtained from blood, either unsorted or a sorted T cell fraction (not recorded which). The sequence came from a male donor with ankylosing spondylitis or in good health (not recorded which). CDR3 coding DNA: TGTGCCTGGAGTAGGAGTCAGGGGGCGATGGAGACCCAGTACTTC. The encoded protein is CAWSRSQGAMETQYF.